The 24 T cell receptor beta chains presented below share a single source sample, sequenced in a study of OX40 agonist ivuxolimab in advanced cancers. Only in-frame clones appear in the TCRdb table, and some are missing; sequencing was by immunoSEQ multiplex PCR. The table shows 28,000 or so clones, with over 90% occurring only once. The material sequenced was CD4+ or CD8+ T cells sorted from blood, taken in a trial of the OX40 agonist ivuxolimab. Every receptor here comes from an adult with an advanced solid tumor such as melanoma, head and neck, liver or kidney cancer.

The rearrangement links TRBV27 to TRBJ2-1, with TRBD2 matching over 7 bases. The junction had 4 bases not matched to a gene; V was cut back by 4 bases and J by 4 bases. Germline V gives CDR1 MNHEY, CDR2 SMNVEV (reference sequence). CDR3 length equals 14 residues. This CDR3 reads CASSSLGGYNEQFF. As DNA, the CDR3 is TGTGCCAGCAGTTCCCTCGGGGGGTACAATGAGCAGTTCTTC.

The chain uses TRBV2 and TRBJ1-2; D remains ambiguous. Looked up from germline, CDR1 is SNHLY and CDR2 is FYNNEI. The V end was cut by 4 bases, the J end by 2 bases, with 14 bases between. CDR3 length equals 15 residues. The chain's CDR3 is CASSGETAPNYGYTF. Written as DNA, the CDR3 is TGTGCCAGCAGTGGAGAAACAGCCCCAAACTATGGCTACACCTTC.

The chain carries TRBV7-2 and TRBJ2-1; D is unclear. The CDR3 runs 11 residues. V shed 10 bases and J shed 6 bases, with 10 bases lying between them. The germline V gene has CDR1 SGHTA and CDR2 FQGNSA. The CDR3 region is CAIGWVNEQFF. CDR3 sequence (DNA): TGTGCCATCGGGTGGGTCAATGAGCAGTTCTTC.

V usage is TRBV6-1 and J usage is TRBJ1-4, with D perhaps TRBD1 (6 bases). The V gene lost 0 bases and the J gene lost 8 bases, with 16 bases spanning the gap. CDR3 length equals 16 residues. Germline values: CDR1 MNHNS, CDR2 SASEGT. CDR3 sequence (DNA): TGTGCCAGCAGTGAAGCCATGAGGGGGGCCGACGAAAAACTGTTTTTT. This codes for CASSEAMRGADEKLFF.

This clone was seen a few times. The rearrangement links TRBV7-9 to TRBJ2-7, with 8 bases matching TRBD1. Trimming cost V 6 bases and J 3 bases; bases outside gene matches: 4. The germline V gene encodes CDR1 SEHNR and CDR2 FQNEAQ (reference sequence). CDR3 length: 13 amino acids. The DNA for the CDR3 is TGTGCCAGCAGTCTAGACAGGGGCTACGAGCAGTACTTC. Its protein is CASSLDRGYEQYF.

The chain is built from TRBV19 and TRBJ1-4; D not resolved. The CDR3 spans 16 residues. Trimming removed 4 bases from V and 0 bases from J, with 12 bases in between. CDR1 is LNHDA, CDR2 SQIVND, per germline (reference sequence). The CDR3 loop reads CASSTPDETTNEKLFF. CDR3 nucleotide sequence: TGTGCCAGTAGTACCCCTGACGAAACAACTAATGAAAAACTGTTTTTT.

The chain carries TRBV7-6 and TRBJ2-4; D might be TRBD1 (6 bases). Trimming pared 1 base from V and 0 bases from J, leaving 16 bases between. Looked up from germline, CDR1 is SGHVS and CDR2 is FNYEAQ. The CDR3 consists of 18 residues. DNA for the CDR3: TGTGCCAGCAGCTTAGGTCCAGGGGACCTCATAGCCAAAAACATTCAGTACTTC. Translating gives CASSLGPGDLIAKNIQYF.

The V and J genes are TRBV7-5 and TRBJ2-3; TRBD2, the D gene given by the table, was not confirmed from the DNA. TRBV7-5 is labeled a pseudogene. The CDR3 is 16 residues long. CDR3 sequence reads: CVRSSPRAGGTDTQYF. Here the CDR3 DNA reads TGTGTCAGAAGCTCCCCCCGAGCGGGGGGGACAGATACGCAGTATTTT.

The J gene is TRBJ1-1, the V gene TRBV28; D is perhaps TRBD1 (5 bases). Trimming pared 5 bases from V and 7 bases from J, leaving 20 bases between. Germline CDR1 reads MDHEN; CDR2 reads SYDVKM. The CDR3 extends over 15 amino acids. CDR3 coding DNA: TGTGCCAGCAGTGAGGGGACCGCCGAGTGGGTTGAAGCTTTCTTT. Protein: CASSEGTAEWVEAFF.

The V call is TRBV7-9, the J call TRBJ1-5, with 9 bases aligning to TRBD1. The CDR3 covers 16 residues. With V trimmed by 4 bases and J by 6 bases, 10 bases remained unmatched. The V gene's germline CDR1 is SEHNR and CDR2 FQNEAQ (reference sequence). CDR3 residues: CASSSSGTGFGQPQHF. Written as DNA, the CDR3 is TGTGCCAGCAGCTCCTCCGGGACAGGGTTCGGTCAGCCCCAGCATTTT. The whole variable domain, remainder taken from reference TRBV7-9 and TRBJ1-5, is DTGVSQNPRHKITKRGQNVTFRCDPISEHNRLYWYRQTLGQGPEFLTYFQNEAQLEKSRLLSDRFSAERPKGSFSTLEIQRTEQGDSAMYLCASSSSGTGFGQPQHFGDGTRLSIL.

Here the CDR3 reads CASSLGLGADTQYF. In nucleotides, the CDR3 is TGTGCCAGCAGCTTGGGACTCGGGGCAGATACGCAGTATTTT. J is TRBJ2-3 and V is TRBV5-6; TRBD2 might be the D (5 bases). Looked up from germline, CDR1 is SGHDT and CDR2 is YYEEEE. CDR3 length: 14 amino acids. Trimming left V 0 bases short and J 4 bases short, with 9 bases between.

V gene TRBV18 combines with J gene TRBJ2-7; the D call may be TRBD1 or TRBD2 (5 bases each). V lost 0 bases to trimming and J lost 4 bases, with 13 bases between them. Germline V gives CDR1 KGHSH, CDR2 LQKENI. This CDR3 spans 15 amino acids. The CDR3 coding sequence is TGTGCCAGCTCACCACCTGGCTCGGGGACGTACGAGCAGTACTTC. This sequence encodes CASSPPGSGTYEQYF.

The CDR3 spells CASSLGLAGVEETQYF. CDR3 coding DNA: TGTGCCAGCAGCTTGGGACTAGCGGGAGTCGAAGAGACCCAGTACTTC. This chain uses TRBV7-8 with TRBJ2-5; 14 nucleotides agree with TRBD2. The ends lost 3 bases at V and 3 bases at J; junction bases unmatched: 3. Germline V gives CDR1 SGHVS, CDR2 FQNEAQ. The CDR3 sequence is 16 residues long.

The V gene is TRBV27, the J gene TRBJ2-7; possible D gene TRBD2, 6 bases. Germline CDR1 reads MNHEY; CDR2 reads SMNVEV (reference sequence). The CDR3 contains 12 residues. V gave up 6 bases and J gave up 9 bases, with 15 bases separating them. In nucleotides, the CDR3 is TGTGCCAGCAGCGGGGGAATCTCCGGGCAGTACTTC. It translates to CASSGGISGQYF.

This chain joins TRBV7-6 and TRBJ2-7; no firm D call. This CDR3 spans 13 amino acids. V shed 1 base and J shed 3 bases, with 7 bases lying between them. Germline V CDR1 and CDR2: SGHVS, FNYEAQ. The CDR3, as DNA: TGTGCCAGCAGCTTAGGGCCGTACTACGAGCAGTACTTC. Its protein is CASSLGPYYEQYF.

The chain recombines TRBV5-1 with TRBJ1-1; the D gene is possibly TRBD1 (6 bases). This CDR3 region has 13 residues. Per the germline V gene, CDR1 is SGHRS and CDR2 is YFSETQ. The V gene lost 0 bases and the J gene lost 5 bases, with 8 bases spanning the gap. The CDR3 protein is CASSLEGVTEAFF. DNA of the CDR3: TGCGCCAGCAGCTTGGAGGGGGTTACTGAAGCTTTCTTT. Full variable domain (missing parts from reference TRBV5-1 and TRBJ1-1): KAGVTQTPRYLIKTRGQQVTLSCSPISGHRSVSWYQQTPGQGLQFLFEYFSETQRNKGNFPGRFSGRQFSNSRSEMNVSTLELGDSALYLCASSLEGVTEAFFGQGTRLTVV.

The chain links TRBV7-9 to TRBJ1-4; 7 positions match TRBD1. This CDR3 region has 14 residues. V lost 6 bases, J lost 7 bases, and 8 bases stayed unmatched. Germline lookup yields CDR1 SEHNR and CDR2 FQNEAQ (reference sequence). The chain's CDR3 is CASRPRQGPEKLFF. The CDR3 coding sequence is TGTGCCAGCAGACCACGACAGGGCCCTGAAAAACTGTTTTTT.

V gene TRBV14 combines with J gene TRBJ1-1; D is undetermined. Germline CDR1 is SGHDN and CDR2 is FVKESK. V lost 1 base and J 4 bases, leaving 7 bases between the germline ends. CDR3 length: 13 residues. This chain's CDR3 is CASSQVISTEAFF. In nucleotides, the CDR3 is TGTGCCAGCAGCCAAGTAATATCCACTGAAGCTTTCTTT.

This clone was seen once. The rearrangement uses TRBV6-6 and TRBJ1-5; no definite D call. The V end was cut by 2 bases, the J end by 9 bases, with 11 bases between. Germline values: CDR1 MNHNY, CDR2 SVGAGI (reference sequence). The CDR3 is 13 amino acids. The CDR3 DNA is TGTGCCAGCAGTTACACAAGTCAACGGCCCCAGCATTTT. This translates into CASSYTSQRPQHF.

CDR3 in DNA: TGTGCCAGCAGCCCTTCCGGGCCAGCGGATACCTACGAGCAGTACTTC. Its protein is CASSPSGPADTYEQYF. The chain links TRBV28 to TRBJ2-7, with a tentative D call TRBD2 (5 bases). Germline CDR1 MDHEN, CDR2 SYDVKM. The germline V and J ends were trimmed by 6 bases and 2 bases, with 20 bases remaining between them. This CDR3 spans 16 amino acids. Together with reference TRBV28 and TRBJ2-7, the CDR3 gives the full variable domain: DVKVTQSSRYLVKRTGEKVFLECVQDMDHENMFWYRQDPGLGLRLIYFSYDVKMKEKGDIPEGYSVSREKKERFSLILESASTNQTSMYLCASSPSGPADTYEQYFGPGTRLTVT.

This chain links TRBV6-5 with TRBJ2-7; D tentatively fits TRBD1 or TRBD2 (5 bases each). CDR1 MNHEY and CDR2 SVGAGI come from the germline V gene. The CDR3 has 14 amino acids. The V end was cut by 6 bases, the J end by 2 bases, with 14 bases between. Here the CDR3 reads CASSRGRGPYEQYF. The CDR3 DNA reads TGTGCCAGCAGCCGTGGTCGGGGCCCCTACGAGCAGTACTTC.

The chain uses TRBV6-6 and TRBJ1-1, with D unresolved. V gave up 8 bases and J gave up 1 base, with 5 bases separating them. Germline loops: CDR1 MNHNY, CDR2 SVGAGI (reference sequence). The CDR3 extends over 11 amino acids. CDR3 in amino acids: CASVKNTEAFF. CDR3 nucleotides: TGTGCCAGCGTTAAGAACACTGAAGCTTTCTTT.

This clone appeared a single time. The V call is TRBV6-5, the J call TRBJ2-2; unclear D gene. CDR1 and CDR2 from the germline V gene are MNHEY and SVGAGI. Trimming removed 0 bases at V and 4 bases at J, with 12 bases between. This CDR3 comprises 16 residues. CDR3 amino acids: CASSYSIVRATGELFF. DNA for the CDR3: TGTGCCAGCAGTTACTCGATTGTCAGAGCCACCGGGGAGCTGTTTTTT.

J is TRBJ2-5 and V is TRBV27; 15 bases are shared with TRBD2. Germline V gives CDR1 MNHEY, CDR2 SMNVEV (reference sequence). This CDR3 has 16 residues. V was clipped by 5 bases and J by 2 bases; unmatched bases: 3. CDR3 bases: TGTGCCAGCAGTGTCGGACTAGCGGGAGGGCAAGAGACCCAGTACTTC. It codes for CASSVGLAGGQETQYF.